These 28 T cell receptor beta chains came from one sample sequenced in a study of T cells in Graves' hyperthyroidism and ophthalmopathy. Amplification targeted TCR beta CDR3 regions from RNA transcripts. The TCR CDR3 was amplified in a first-round RT-PCR using the HTBI primer set. TCRdb reprocessed the multiplex PCR reads with MiXCR, giving one entry per CDR3 protein. The data hold roughly 280,000 distinct CDR3 sequences, with approximately 20% observed a single time. The material sequenced was blood. The receptors come from a man younger than 40 with Graves' ophthalmopathy.

This clonotype has only a few counts. This chain joins TRBV9 and TRBJ1-5, with 7 bases aligning to TRBD1. The CDR3 has 15 amino acids. With 0 bases clipped from V and 5 bases from J, the junction kept 5 bases outside the gene matches. Germline CDR1 is SGDLS and CDR2 is YYNGEE. The CDR3 here is CASSVDVGGHQPQHF. The CDR3 DNA is TGTGCCAGCAGCGTAGATGTAGGGGGCCATCAGCCCCAGCATTTT. Complete variable domain (other parts from reference TRBV9 and TRBJ1-5): DSGVTQTPKHLITATGQRVTLRCSPRSGDLSVYWYQQSLDQGLQFLIQYYNGEERAKGNILERFSAQQFPDLHSELNLSSLELGDSALYFCASSVDVGGHQPQHFGDGTRLSIL.

This clonotype was seen at least ten times. The J gene is TRBJ2-3, the V gene TRBV3-1; D ambiguous. Trimming cost V 3 bases and J 7 bases, with 11 bases left between them. The germline CDR1 and CDR2 sequences are LGHDT and YNNKEL (reference sequence). The CDR3 loop spans 13 amino acids. The CDR3 bases are TGTGCCAGCAGCCAGTTAGGGTCACATACGCAGTATTTT. The encoded protein is CASSQLGSHTQYF.

The rearrangement links TRBV29-1 to TRBJ2-7, with TRBD2 as a possible D gene (6 bases). The CDR3 length is 14 residues. The germline V gene has CDR1 SQVTM and CDR2 ANQGSEA. Trimming took off 6 bases at V and 3 bases at J, with 18 bases between the two ends. The CDR3 DNA is TGCAGCGTAACGAGCGGAGGGGACGGCTACGAGCAGTACTTC. This codes for CSVTSGGDGYEQYF.

In DNA form, the CDR3 reads TGTGCCAGCAGCCAAGAAGTGAAACAAGAGACCCAGTACTTC. It translates to CASSQEVKQETQYF. This chain joins TRBV4-2 and TRBJ2-5; D unclear. Per germline, CDR1 LGHNA and CDR2 YNFKEQ. CDR3 length equals 14 residues. V dropped 0 bases and J dropped 2 bases, with 7 bases sitting between them.

To note about this clonotype: A much larger clone differs by one base, so this may be a read error. The chain joins TRBV7-3 to TRBJ2-3, with D unclear. The germline gives CDR1 SGHTA, CDR2 FQGTGA. V was trimmed by 1 base and J by 6 bases, leaving 8 bases between them. The CDR3 runs 13 residues. CDR3 loop: CASSLKSCDTQYF. DNA of the CDR3: TGTGCCAGCAGCTTAAAGAGTTGCGATACGCAGTATTTT.

This sequence joins TRBV7-3 and TRBJ1-2; tentative D call: TRBD1 (5 bases). The V and J ends lost 5 bases and 4 bases respectively, with 20 bases between them. This CDR3 is built from 16 residues. The V gene's germline CDR1 is SGHTA and CDR2 FQGTGA. This chain's CDR3 is CASSLSGSGLGYGYTF. CDR3 nucleotide sequence: TGTGCCAGCAGCCTATCGGGATCGGGGCTGGGCTATGGCTACACCTTC. The full variable domain, in which reference TRBV7-3 and TRBJ1-2 provide the parts outside the CDR3, is GAGVSQTPSNKVTEKGKYVELRCDPISGHTALYWYRQSLGQGPEFLIYFQGTGAADDSGLPNDRFFAVRPEGSVSTLKIQRTERGDSAVYLCASSLSGSGLGYGYTFGSGTRLTVV.

The V call is TRBV6-2 or TRBV6-3, the J call TRBJ1-3; TRBD1 matches at 7 bases. The CDR3 runs to 18 residues. In germline, CDR1 is MNHEY, CDR2 SVGEGT. J lost 0 bases, V lost 0 bases, and 8 bases had no gene match. CDR3: CASSYSGPGQLSGNTIYF. Written as DNA, the CDR3 is TGTGCCAGCAGTTACTCGGGGCCGGGACAGCTCTCTGGAAACACCATATATTTT.

V gene TRBV9 combines with J gene TRBJ2-1, with TRBD2 as a possible D gene (6 bases). The CDR3 covers 13 residues. V dropped 5 bases and J dropped 3 bases, with 9 bases sitting between them. The germline V gene encodes CDR1 SGDLS and CDR2 YYNGEE. The CDR3 here is CASSWRDYNEQFF. CDR3 nucleotide sequence: TGTGCCAGCAGTTGGCGGGACTACAATGAGCAGTTCTTC.

This clonotype was detected a few times. The chain employs TRBV7-9 and TRBJ1-2; TRBD1 aligns across 7 bases. V shed 5 bases, J shed 8 bases, and the junction held 8 bases outside the gene matches. The germline gives CDR1 SEHNR, CDR2 FQNEAQ (reference sequence). The CDR3 runs 13 residues. CDR3 coding DNA: TGTGCCAGCAGCGCGATGACAGGGAACGGCTACACCTTC. Its protein is CASSAMTGNGYTF.

The rearrangement links TRBV7-9 to TRBJ2-7, with D possibly called TRBD1 or TRBD2 (5 bases each). Trimming removed 5 bases from V and 3 bases from J, with 11 bases in between. In germline, CDR1 is SEHNR, CDR2 FQNEAQ (reference sequence). This CDR3 region has 13 residues. The CDR3 DNA follows: TGTGCCAGCAGCCGGGACGTCGGCTACGAGCAGTACTTC. This codes for CASSRDVGYEQYF.

The CDR3 is CASSEIGFTAWNTEAFF. CDR3 sequence (DNA): TGTGCCAGCAGTGAAATAGGGTTTACTGCTTGGAACACTGAAGCTTTCTTT. The V gene is TRBV25-1, the J gene TRBJ1-1; D is unclear. Trimming cost V 2 bases and J 1 base, with 17 bases left between them. CDR1 MGHDK and CDR2 SYGVNS come from the germline V gene. The CDR3 has 17 amino acids.

The V call is TRBV12-3 or TRBV12-4, the J call TRBJ1-3, with TRBD1 as a possible D gene (6 bases). The CDR3 runs to 15 residues. V dropped 6 bases and J dropped 0 bases, with 12 bases sitting between them. The CDR3 region has the DNA TGTGCCAGCAGACCGGGACATAGCTCTGGAAACACCATATATTTT. Protein product: CASRPGHSSGNTIYF.

The J gene is TRBJ2-7, the V gene TRBV5-1; D is possibly TRBD2 (5 bases). V lost 2 bases and J lost 3, with 9 bases in between. Germline V gene data show CDR1 as SGHRS and CDR2 as YFSETQ. CDR3 length: 13 amino acids. CDR3 in DNA: TGCGCCAGCAGCTTCGGGAATCTCTACGAGCAGTACTTC. It yields the protein CASSFGNLYEQYF. Using reference TRBV5-1 and TRBJ2-7 for the parts outside the CDR3, the full variable domain is KAGVTQTPRYLIKTRGQQVTLSCSPISGHRSVSWYQQTPGQGLQFLFEYFSETQRNKGNFPGRFSGRQFSNSRSEMNVSTLELGDSALYLCASSFGNLYEQYFGPGTRLTVT.

This clonotype was counted at least ten times. The chain carries TRBV2 and TRBJ2-1, with 10 bases matching TRBD2. CDR3 length: 15 amino acids. Germline lookup yields CDR1 SNHLY and CDR2 FYNNEI. V gave up 6 bases and J gave up 9 bases; unmatched junction bases: 11. CDR3: CASSNLAGVGSEQFF. The CDR3 region has the DNA TGTGCCAGCAGCAATCTAGCGGGAGTAGGCAGTGAGCAGTTCTTC. The full variable domain, its missing parts supplied by reference TRBV2 and TRBJ2-1, is EPEVTQTPSHQVTQMGQEVILRCVPISNHLYFYWYRQILGQKVEFLVSFYNNEISEKSEIFDDQFSVERPDGSNFTLKIRSTKLEDSAMYFCASSNLAGVGSEQFFGPGTRLTVL.

This clonotype has just a few counts. This sequence joins TRBV12-3 or TRBV12-4 and TRBJ1-4; D is perhaps TRBD1 (5 bases). The CDR3 has 13 residues. V was clipped by 2 bases and J by 7 bases, with 8 bases between them. CDR3 coding DNA: TGTGCCAGCAGTTTACAGGGCCCTGAAAAACTGTTTTTT. Amino acid sequence: CASSLQGPEKLFF.

Ten or more counts support this clonotype. This sequence joins TRBV2 and TRBJ2-7, with D uncertain. The CDR3 totals 15 residues. V was clipped by 2 bases and J by 3 bases, with 14 bases between them. The V gene's germline CDR1 is SNHLY and CDR2 FYNNEI. Here the CDR3 DNA reads TGTGCCAGCAGTGAATTTGTGGGCCAGGACTACGAGCAGTACTTC. Translation gives CASSEFVGQDYEQYF.

Points on this clonotype: One base away lies a much larger clone, so this may be a sequencing read error. The J gene is TRBJ1-1, the V gene TRBV10-3, with 9 bases lining up with TRBD1. Per the germline V gene, CDR1 is ENHRY and CDR2 is SYGVKD. This CDR3 contains 16 residues. V lost 6 bases, J lost 0 bases, and 8 bases stayed unmatched. In nucleotides, the CDR3 is TGTGCCATCAGGGGGGGGACAGGGACGGTGAACACTGAAGCTTTCTTT. This gives the protein CAIRGGTGTVNTEAFF.

This chain joins TRBV4-1 and TRBJ2-1; D gene ambiguous. CDR1 and CDR2 (germline): MGHRA, YSYEKL. The CDR3 spans 13 residues. V shed 4 bases and J shed 8 bases, with 12 bases lying between them. In DNA, the CDR3 is TGCGCCAGCAGCCTCCTCCCCCGAGATGAGCAGTTCTTC. As protein: CASSLLPRDEQFF.

This clonotype was found a few times. V is TRBV6-1 and J is TRBJ1-5; perhaps TRBD1 as D (6 bases). The CDR3 is made up of 16 amino acids. Trimming removed 6 bases at V and 5 bases at J, with 20 bases between. From germline, CDR1 is MNHNS and CDR2 SASEGT. The CDR3 sequence: CASSSITGSGDQPQHF. Written as DNA, the CDR3 is TGTGCCAGCAGCTCGATAACAGGGTCGGGTGATCAGCCCCAGCATTTT.

About this clonotype itself: One end of the junction does not line up with germline, which may come from a read error. The rearrangement links TRBV9 to TRBJ1-1, with 7 bases matching TRBD1. CDR1 and CDR2 from the germline V gene are SGDLS and YYNGEE. CDR3 size: 13 residues. The CDR3 sequence: CASSLQGDTEASF. The DNA for the CDR3 is TGTGCCAGCAGCCTTCAGGGGGACACTGAAGCTTCCTTT.

This clonotype has more than one count but fewer than ten. CDR3 bases: TGTGCCAGCAGCCAAGATCGTTCGGAAATGAACACCGGGGAGCTGTTTTTT. Translating it yields CASSQDRSEMNTGELFF. The chain is built from TRBV14 and TRBJ2-2; D gene unclear. Germline V gene data show CDR1 as SGHDN and CDR2 as FVKESK. The CDR3 has 17 residues. Trimming removed 0 bases at V and 1 base at J, with 12 bases between.

This clonotype was detected many times. The genes are TRBV4-1 and TRBJ2-7; D may correspond to TRBD1 or TRBD2 (6 bases each). The CDR3 covers 15 residues. V was pared by 2 bases and J by 5 bases, with 16 bases between. The V gene's germline CDR1 is MGHRA and CDR2 YSYEKL. The CDR3, as DNA: TGCGCCAGCAGCCAAACCTGGGCAGGGGAGGACGAGCAGTACTTC. Protein sequence: CASSQTWAGEDEQYF.

This clonotype has more than one count but fewer than ten. The chain combines TRBV20-1 with TRBJ2-2; tentatively, D is TRBD2 (6 bases). The CDR3 runs to 15 residues. Trimming shortened V by 4 bases and J by 0 bases, and 12 bases separated the two germline ends. Germline lookup yields CDR1 DFQATT and CDR2 SNEGSKA (reference sequence). Here the CDR3 DNA reads TGCAGTGCTATCCCGGGAGTTTCGAACACCGGGGAGCTGTTTTTT. Translating gives CSAIPGVSNTGELFF.

This clonotype turned up a few times. The chain joins TRBV9 to TRBJ2-7; 9 bases are a match to TRBD2. CDR3 size: 16 residues. V lost 7 bases to trimming and J lost 4 bases; unmatched junction nucleotides: 15. The germline V gene has CDR1 SGDLS and CDR2 YYNGEE. DNA for the CDR3: TGTGCCAGCTCACCACCGGGGCTAGCGGGAACTTACGAGCAGTACTTC. Translation: CASSPPGLAGTYEQYF.

The J gene is TRBJ2-2, the V gene TRBV27, with D hard to call. Trimming removed 3 bases from V and 0 bases from J, with 11 bases in between. CDR3 length equals 16 residues. Germline assignment: CDR1 MNHEY and CDR2 SMNVEV (reference sequence). The CDR3 DNA sequence: TGTGCCAGCAGTTTGGGTCAGCACCCGAACACCGGGGAGCTGTTTTTT. It translates to CASSLGQHPNTGELFF.

This clonotype has a handful of counts. The CDR3 nucleotides read TGTGCCAGCAGTTACATGGGCACTGAAGCTTTCTTT. Translation: CASSYMGTEAFF. The chain has TRBV6-5 and TRBJ1-1, with unresolved D. The CDR3 contains 12 residues. From germline, CDR1 is MNHEY and CDR2 SVGAGI. V dropped 2 bases and J dropped 4 bases, with 5 bases sitting between them.

The rearrangement joins TRBV6-9 to TRBJ1-1, with TRBD1 as a possible D gene (6 bases). V lost 3 bases and J 4 bases, leaving 9 bases between the germline ends. CDR1 and CDR2 from the germline V gene are MNHGY and SVAAGI. CDR3 size: 13 residues. The CDR3 sequence: CASSYRDTTEAFF. The CDR3 DNA sequence: TGTGCCAGCAGTTACAGGGACACCACTGAAGCTTTCTTT.

This clonotype came up a few times. The chain links TRBV12-3 or TRBV12-4 to TRBJ2-1; perhaps D is TRBD1 or TRBD2 (7 bases each). There are 14 residues in the CDR3. The V gene lost 6 bases and the J gene lost 4 bases, with 13 bases spanning the gap. This chain's CDR3 is CASRPQGGYNEQFF. The CDR3 bases are TGTGCCAGCAGACCTCAGGGGGGGTACAATGAGCAGTTCTTC.